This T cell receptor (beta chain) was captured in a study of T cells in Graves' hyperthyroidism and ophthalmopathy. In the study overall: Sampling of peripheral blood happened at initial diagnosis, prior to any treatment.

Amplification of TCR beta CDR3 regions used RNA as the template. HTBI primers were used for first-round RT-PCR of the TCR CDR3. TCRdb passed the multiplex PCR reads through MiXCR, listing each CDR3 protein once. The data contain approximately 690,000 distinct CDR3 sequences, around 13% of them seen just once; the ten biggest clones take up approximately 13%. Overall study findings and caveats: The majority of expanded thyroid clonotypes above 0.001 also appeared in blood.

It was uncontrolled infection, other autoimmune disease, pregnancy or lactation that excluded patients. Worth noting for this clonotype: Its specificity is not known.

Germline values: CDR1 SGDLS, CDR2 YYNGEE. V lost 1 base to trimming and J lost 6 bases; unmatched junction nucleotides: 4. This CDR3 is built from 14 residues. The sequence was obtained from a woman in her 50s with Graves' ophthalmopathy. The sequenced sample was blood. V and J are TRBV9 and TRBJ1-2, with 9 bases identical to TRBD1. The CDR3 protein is CASSVMGQGNGYTF. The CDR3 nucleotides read TGTGCCAGCAGCGTAATGGGACAGGGAAATGGCTACACCTTC.